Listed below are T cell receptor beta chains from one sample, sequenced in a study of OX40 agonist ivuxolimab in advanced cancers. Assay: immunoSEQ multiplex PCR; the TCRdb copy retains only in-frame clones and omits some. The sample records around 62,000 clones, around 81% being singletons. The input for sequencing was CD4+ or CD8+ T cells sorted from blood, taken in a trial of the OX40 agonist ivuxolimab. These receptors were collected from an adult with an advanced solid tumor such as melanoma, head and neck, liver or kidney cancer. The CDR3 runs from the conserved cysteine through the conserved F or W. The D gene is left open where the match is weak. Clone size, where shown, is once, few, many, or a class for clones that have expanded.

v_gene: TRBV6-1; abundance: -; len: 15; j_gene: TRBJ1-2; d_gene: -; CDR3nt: TGTGCCAGCAGTGAAGCCGGGGGGGGATCTGATGGCTACACCTTC; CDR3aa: CASSEAGGGSDGYTF
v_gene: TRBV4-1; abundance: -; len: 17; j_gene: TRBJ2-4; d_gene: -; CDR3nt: TGCGCCAGCAGCCAAGGGCGGGGGCAGGACTACAAAAACATTCAGTACTTC; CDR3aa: CASSQGRGQDYKNIQYF
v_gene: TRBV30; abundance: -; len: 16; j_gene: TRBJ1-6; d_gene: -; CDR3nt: TGTGCCTGGAGTGTTTTTAGGGTCCCCTATAATTCACCCCTCCACTTT; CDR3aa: CAWSVFRVPYNSPLHF
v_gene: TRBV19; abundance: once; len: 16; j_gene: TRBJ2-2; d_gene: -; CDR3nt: TGTGCCAGTAGTATGGTGGCAGGGCAGGGAGCCGGGGAGCTGTTTTTT; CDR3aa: CASSMVAGQGAGELFF
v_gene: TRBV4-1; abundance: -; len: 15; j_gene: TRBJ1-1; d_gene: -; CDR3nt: TGCGCCAGCAGTCTAGAATGGAGGCTGAACACTGAAGCTTTCTTT; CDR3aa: CASSLEWRLNTEAFF
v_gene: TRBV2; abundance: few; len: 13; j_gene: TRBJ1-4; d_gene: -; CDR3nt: TGTGCCAGCAGTGTTTCGATCAGCGAAAAACTGTTTTTT; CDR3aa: CASSVSISEKLFF
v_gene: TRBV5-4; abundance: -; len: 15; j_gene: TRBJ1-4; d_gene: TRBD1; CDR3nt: TGTGCCAGCAGCTGGGGACAGGGCAGTAATGAAAAACTGTTTTTT; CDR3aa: CASSWGQGSNEKLFF
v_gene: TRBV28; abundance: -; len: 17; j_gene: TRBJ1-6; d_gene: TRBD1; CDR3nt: TGTGCCAGCAGTTCTACGACAGGGGGCACATATAATTCACCCCTCCACTTT; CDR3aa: CASSSTTGGTYNSPLHF
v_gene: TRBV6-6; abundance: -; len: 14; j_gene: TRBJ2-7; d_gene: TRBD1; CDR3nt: TGTGCCAGCAAAAGGGACAGGGCATCCTACGAGCAGTACTTC; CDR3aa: CASKRDRASYEQYF
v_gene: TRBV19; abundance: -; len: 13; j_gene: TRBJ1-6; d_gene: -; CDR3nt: TGTGCCAGTACTAAACAGCAGAATTCACCCCTCCACTTT; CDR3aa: CASTKQQNSPLHF
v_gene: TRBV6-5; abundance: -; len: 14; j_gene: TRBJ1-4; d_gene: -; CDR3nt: TGTGCCAGCAGTTATCGACTGGAGAGCGAAAAACTGTTTTTT; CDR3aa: CASSYRLESEKLFF
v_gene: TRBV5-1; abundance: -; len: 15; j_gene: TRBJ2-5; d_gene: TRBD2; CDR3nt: TGCGCCAGCAGCCAACCTAAGGGAGGGCGAGAGACCCAGTACTTC; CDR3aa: CASSQPKGGRETQYF
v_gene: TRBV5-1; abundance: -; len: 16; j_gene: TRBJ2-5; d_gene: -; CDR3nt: TGCGCCAGCAGCGGCGGGTTAGGGGCGGGGTACGAGACCCAGTACTTC; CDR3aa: CASSGGLGAGYETQYF
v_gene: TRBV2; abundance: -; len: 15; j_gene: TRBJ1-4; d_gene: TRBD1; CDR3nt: TGTGCCAGCAGGCAAACAGGGGCAACTAATGAAAAACTGTTTTTT; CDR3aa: CASRQTGATNEKLFF
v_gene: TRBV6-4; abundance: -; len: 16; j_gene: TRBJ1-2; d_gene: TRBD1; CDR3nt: TGTGCCAGCAGTGACAGTCCGGGACAGCCCGCCTATGGCTACACCTTC; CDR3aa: CASSDSPGQPAYGYTF
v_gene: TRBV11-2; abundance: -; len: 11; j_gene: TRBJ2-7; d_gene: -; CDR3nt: TGTGCCAGCAGCTCCCTGTACGAGCAGTACTTC; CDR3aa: CASSSLYEQYF
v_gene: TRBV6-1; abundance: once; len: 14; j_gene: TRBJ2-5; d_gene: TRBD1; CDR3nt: TGTGCCAGCAGTGAACCGACAGGGGTAGAGACCCAGTACTTC; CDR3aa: CASSEPTGVETQYF
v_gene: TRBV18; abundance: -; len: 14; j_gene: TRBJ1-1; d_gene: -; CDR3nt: TGTGCCAGCTCCCTCGTAACGGGCAACACTGAAGCTTTCTTT; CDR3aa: CASSLVTGNTEAFF
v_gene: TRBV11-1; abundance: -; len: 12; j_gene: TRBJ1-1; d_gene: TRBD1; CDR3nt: TGTGCCAGCAAGACAGGGGGCACTGAAGCTTTCTTT; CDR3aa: CASKTGGTEAFF
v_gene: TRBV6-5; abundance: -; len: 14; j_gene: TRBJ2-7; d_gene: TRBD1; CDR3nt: TGTGCCAGCAGCCTGACAGGGGAGCCCTACGAGCAGTACTTC; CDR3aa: CASSLTGEPYEQYF
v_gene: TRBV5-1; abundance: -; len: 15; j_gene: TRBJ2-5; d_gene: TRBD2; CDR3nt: TGCGCCAGCAGCTTGCCGGGACTAGCGGGGGAGACCCAGTACTTC; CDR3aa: CASSLPGLAGETQYF
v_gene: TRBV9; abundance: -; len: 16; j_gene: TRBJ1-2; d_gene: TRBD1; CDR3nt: TGTGCCAGCAGCGTACAACAGGGGCTCCGGGGGGGCGGCTACACCTTC; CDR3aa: CASSVQQGLRGGGYTF
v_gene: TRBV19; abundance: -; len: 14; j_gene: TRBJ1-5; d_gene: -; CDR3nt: TGTGCCAGTACCGGCAGACTTAGCAATCAGCCCCAGCATTTT; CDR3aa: CASTGRLSNQPQHF
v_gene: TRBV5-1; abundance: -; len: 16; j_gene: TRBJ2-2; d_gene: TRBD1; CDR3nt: TGCGCCAGCAGCCGACCGGGACAGAGGAACACCGGGGAGCTGTTTTTT; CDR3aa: CASSRPGQRNTGELFF
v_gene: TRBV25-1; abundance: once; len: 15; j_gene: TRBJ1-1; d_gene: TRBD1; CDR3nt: TGTGCCAGCAGTGAACTCCGGGACAGGGCAGCAGAAGCTTTCTTT; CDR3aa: CASSELRDRAAEAFF
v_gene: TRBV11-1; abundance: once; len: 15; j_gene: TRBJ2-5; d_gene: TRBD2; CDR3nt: TGTGCCAGCAGCCCTCGGACTAGCGGGCAAGAGACCCAGTACTTC; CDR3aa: CASSPRTSGQETQYF
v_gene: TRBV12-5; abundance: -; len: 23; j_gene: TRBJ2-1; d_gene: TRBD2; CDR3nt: TGTGCTAGTGGTTTGGCACTACTTATGAATCTGGCGGGGGGTCCGGCCTCCTACAATGAGCAGTTCTTC; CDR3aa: CASGLALLMNLAGGPASYNEQFF
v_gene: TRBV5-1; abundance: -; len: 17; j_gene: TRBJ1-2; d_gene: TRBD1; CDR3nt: TGCGCCAGCAGCCAGGGACAGGGGGCTACGAAGACCTATGGCTACACCTTC; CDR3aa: CASSQGQGATKTYGYTF
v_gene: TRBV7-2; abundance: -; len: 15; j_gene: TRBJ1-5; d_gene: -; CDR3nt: TGTGCCAGCAGCTTAGCGTCACAGAACAATCAGCCCCAGCATTTT; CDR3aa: CASSLASQNNQPQHF
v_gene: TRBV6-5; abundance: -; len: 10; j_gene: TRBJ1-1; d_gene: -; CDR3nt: TGTGCCAGCAGTCTTGCTGAAGCTTTCTTT; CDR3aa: CASSLAEAFF
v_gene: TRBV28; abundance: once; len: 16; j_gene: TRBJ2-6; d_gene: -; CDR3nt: TGTGCCAGCAGCCTCGGGGCGGTTGCTGGGGCCAACGTCCTGACTTTC; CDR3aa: CASSLGAVAGANVLTF
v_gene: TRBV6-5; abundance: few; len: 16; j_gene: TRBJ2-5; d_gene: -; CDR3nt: TGTGCCAGCAGTTACTCCCGGGACAAAACTCAAGAGACCCAGTACTTC; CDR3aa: CASSYSRDKTQETQYF
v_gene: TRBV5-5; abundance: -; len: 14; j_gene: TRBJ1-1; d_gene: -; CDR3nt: TGTGCCAGCAGCCCCGGAGGGTGGGACACTGAAGCTTTCTTT; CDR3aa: CASSPGGWDTEAFF
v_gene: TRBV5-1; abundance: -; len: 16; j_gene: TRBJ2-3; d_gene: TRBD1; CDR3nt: TGCGCCAGCAGCCTTACGACAGGGCGGGGCACAGATACGCAGTATTTT; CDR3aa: CASSLTTGRGTDTQYF
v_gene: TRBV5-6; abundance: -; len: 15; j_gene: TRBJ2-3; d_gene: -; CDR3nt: TGTGCCAGCAGCGGTGGGCAGGGAAGCACAGATACGCAGTATTTT; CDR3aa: CASSGGQGSTDTQYF
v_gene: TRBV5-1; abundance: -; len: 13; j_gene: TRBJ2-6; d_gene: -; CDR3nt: TGCGCCAGCAGCTTGCAGACAGTTAACGTCCTGACTTTC; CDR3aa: CASSLQTVNVLTF